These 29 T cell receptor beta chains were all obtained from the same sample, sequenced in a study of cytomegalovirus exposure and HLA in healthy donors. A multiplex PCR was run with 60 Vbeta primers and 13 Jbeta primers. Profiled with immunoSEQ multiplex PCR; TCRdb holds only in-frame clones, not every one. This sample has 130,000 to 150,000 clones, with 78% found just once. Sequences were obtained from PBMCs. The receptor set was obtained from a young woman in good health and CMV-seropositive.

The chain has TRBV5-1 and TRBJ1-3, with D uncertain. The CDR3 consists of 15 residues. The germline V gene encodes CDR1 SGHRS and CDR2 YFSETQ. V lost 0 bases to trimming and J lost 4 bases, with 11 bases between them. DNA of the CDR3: TGCGCCAGCAGCTTGGCTGGCGGGCTGGGAAACACCATATATTTT. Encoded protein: CASSLAGGLGNTIYF.

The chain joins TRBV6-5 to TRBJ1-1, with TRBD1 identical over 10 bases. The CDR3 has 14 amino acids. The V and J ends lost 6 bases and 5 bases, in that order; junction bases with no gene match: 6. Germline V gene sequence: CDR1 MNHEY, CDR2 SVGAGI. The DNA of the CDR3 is TGTGCCAGCAGGGAACGGACAGGGGGGACTGAAGCTTTCTTT. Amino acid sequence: CASRERTGGTEAFF.

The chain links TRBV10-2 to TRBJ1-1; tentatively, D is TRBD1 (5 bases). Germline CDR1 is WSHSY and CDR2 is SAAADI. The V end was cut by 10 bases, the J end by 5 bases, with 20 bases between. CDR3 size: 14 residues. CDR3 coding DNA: TGCGCCACCTCTGCGCAGGGTGGTCGGACTGAAGCTTTCTTT. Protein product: CATSAQGGRTEAFF.

This CDR3 is CASSYPQGADTEAFF. In DNA form, the CDR3 reads TGTGCCAGCAGTTACCCCCAGGGGGCGGACACTGAAGCTTTCTTT. The chain employs TRBV6-6 and TRBJ1-1; 8 nucleotides align to TRBD1. Germline V gene sequence: CDR1 MNHNY, CDR2 SVGAGI (reference sequence). Trimming took 2 bases from V and 3 from J; bases not matched to a gene: 5. CDR3 length: 15 residues.

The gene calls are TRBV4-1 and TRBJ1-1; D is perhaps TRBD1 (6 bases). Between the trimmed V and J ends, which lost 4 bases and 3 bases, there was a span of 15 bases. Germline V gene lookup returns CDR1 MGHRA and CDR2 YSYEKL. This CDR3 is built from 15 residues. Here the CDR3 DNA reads TGCGCCAGCAGCCCCCAACAGGGTTGGGACACTGAAGCTTTCTTT. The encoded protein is CASSPQQGWDTEAFF.

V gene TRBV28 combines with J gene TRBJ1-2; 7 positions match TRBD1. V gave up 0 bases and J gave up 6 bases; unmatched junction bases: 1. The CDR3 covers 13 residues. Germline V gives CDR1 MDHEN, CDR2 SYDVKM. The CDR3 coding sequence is TGTGCCAGCAGTTTATGGACAGGGAATGGCTACACCTTC. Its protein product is CASSLWTGNGYTF.

CDR3 in DNA: TGCGCCAGCAGCCTTTGGGGAGAGGACTATGGCTACACCTTC. Translating it yields CASSLWGEDYGYTF. V gene TRBV5-1 combines with J gene TRBJ1-2, with D uncertain. CDR1 and CDR2 (germline): SGHRS, YFSETQ. V was clipped by 4 bases and J by 3 bases, with 13 bases between them. This CDR3 has 14 residues.

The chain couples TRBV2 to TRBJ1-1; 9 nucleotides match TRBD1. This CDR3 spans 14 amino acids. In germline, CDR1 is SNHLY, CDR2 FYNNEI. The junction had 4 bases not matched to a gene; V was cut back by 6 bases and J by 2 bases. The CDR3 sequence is CASSADRGNTEAFF. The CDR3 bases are TGTGCCAGCAGCGCGGACAGGGGCAACACTGAAGCTTTCTTT.

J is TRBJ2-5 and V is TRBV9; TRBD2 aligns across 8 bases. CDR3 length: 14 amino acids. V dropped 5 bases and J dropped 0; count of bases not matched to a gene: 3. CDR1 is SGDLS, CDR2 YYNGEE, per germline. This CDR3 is CASSSGGYQETQYF. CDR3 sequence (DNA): TGTGCCAGCAGTTCGGGGGGGTACCAAGAGACCCAGTACTTC. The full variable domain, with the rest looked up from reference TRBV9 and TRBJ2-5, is DSGVTQTPKHLITATGQRVTLRCSPRSGDLSVYWYQQSLDQGLQFLIQYYNGEERAKGNILERFSAQQFPDLHSELNLSSLELGDSALYFCASSSGGYQETQYFGPGTRLLVL.

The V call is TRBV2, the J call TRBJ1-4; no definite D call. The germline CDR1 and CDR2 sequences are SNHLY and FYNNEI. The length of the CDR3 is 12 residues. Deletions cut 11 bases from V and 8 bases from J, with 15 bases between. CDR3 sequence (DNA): TGTGCCGGCGGTCCCTCTAGGGAAAAACTGTTTTTT. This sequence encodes CAGGPSREKLFF.

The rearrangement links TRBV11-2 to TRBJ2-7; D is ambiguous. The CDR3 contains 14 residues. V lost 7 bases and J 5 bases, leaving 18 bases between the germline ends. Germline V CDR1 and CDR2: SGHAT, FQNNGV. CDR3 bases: TGTGCCAGCACCTACTGGGCGCAGACCGACGAGCAGTACTTC. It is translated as CASTYWAQTDEQYF.

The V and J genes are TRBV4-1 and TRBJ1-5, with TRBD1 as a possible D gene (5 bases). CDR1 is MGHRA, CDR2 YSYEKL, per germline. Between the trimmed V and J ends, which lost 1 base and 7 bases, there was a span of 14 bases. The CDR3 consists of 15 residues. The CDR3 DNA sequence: TGCGCCAGCAGCCAAGTGAGTATCAGGGTGCAGCCCCAGCATTTT. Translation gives CASSQVSIRVQPQHF.

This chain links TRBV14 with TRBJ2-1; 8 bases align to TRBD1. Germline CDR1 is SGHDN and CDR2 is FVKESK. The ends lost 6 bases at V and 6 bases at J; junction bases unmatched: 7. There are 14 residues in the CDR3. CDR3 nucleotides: TGTGCCAGCAGTCGATTGACAGGGGTCAATGAGCAGTTCTTC. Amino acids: CASSRLTGVNEQFF.

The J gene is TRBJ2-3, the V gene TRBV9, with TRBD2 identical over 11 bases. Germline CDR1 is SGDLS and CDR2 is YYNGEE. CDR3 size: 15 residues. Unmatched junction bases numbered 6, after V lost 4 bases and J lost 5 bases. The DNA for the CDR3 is TGTGCCAGCAGCCGACTAGCGGGGAAGGGAGATACGCAGTATTTT. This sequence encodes CASSRLAGKGDTQYF.

The CDR3 DNA reads as TGTGCCAGCAGCTTGGCCTCCGGGTTCACCTATAATTCACCCCTCCACTTT. This gives the protein CASSLASGFTYNSPLHF. V usage is TRBV5-6 and J usage is TRBJ1-6; no reliable D call. Germline V lookup: CDR1 SGHDT, CDR2 YYEEEE. The V and J ends lost 0 bases and 2 bases respectively, with 12 bases between them. The CDR3 is made up of 17 amino acids. The entire variable domain, with the rest obtained from reference TRBV5-6 and TRBJ1-6, is as follows: DAGVTQSPTHLIKTRGQQVTLRCSPKSGHDTVSWYQQALGQGPQFIFQYYEEEERQRGNFPDRFSGHQFPNYSSELNVNALLLGDSALYLCASSLASGFTYNSPLHFGNGTRLTVT.

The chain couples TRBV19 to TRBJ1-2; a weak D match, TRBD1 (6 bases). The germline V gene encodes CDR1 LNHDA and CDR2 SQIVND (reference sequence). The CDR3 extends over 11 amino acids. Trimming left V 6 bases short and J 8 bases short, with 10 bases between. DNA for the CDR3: TGTGCCAGTAGGCAGGGGCTCGGCTACACCTTC. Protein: CASRQGLGYTF.

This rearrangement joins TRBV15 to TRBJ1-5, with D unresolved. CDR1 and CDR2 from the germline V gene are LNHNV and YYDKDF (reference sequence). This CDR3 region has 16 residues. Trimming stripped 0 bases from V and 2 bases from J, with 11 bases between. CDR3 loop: CATSRDFGLGNQPQHF. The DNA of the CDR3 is TGTGCCACCAGCAGAGATTTCGGTTTGGGCAATCAGCCCCAGCATTTT.

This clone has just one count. The CDR3: CASSLTANYGYTF. CDR3 in DNA: TGTGCCAGCAGTCTGACAGCTAACTATGGCTACACCTTC. The chain couples TRBV6-5 to TRBJ1-2, with D perhaps TRBD1 (5 bases). V lost 5 bases and J lost 0, with 7 bases in between. The length of the CDR3 is 13 residues. Germline values: CDR1 MNHEY, CDR2 SVGAGI.

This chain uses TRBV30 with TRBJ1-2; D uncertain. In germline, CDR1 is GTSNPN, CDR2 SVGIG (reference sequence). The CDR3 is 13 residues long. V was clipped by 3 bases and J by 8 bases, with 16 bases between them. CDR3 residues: CAWRPSGIQGYTF. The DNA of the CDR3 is TGTGCCTGGAGGCCCTCAGGAATTCAGGGCTACACCTTC. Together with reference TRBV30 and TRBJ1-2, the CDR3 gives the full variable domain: SQTIHQWPATLVQPVGSPLSLECTVEGTSNPNLYWYRQAAGRGLQLLFYSVGIGQISSEVPQNLSASRPQDRQFILSSKKLLLSDSGFYLCAWRPSGIQGYTFGSGTRLTVV.

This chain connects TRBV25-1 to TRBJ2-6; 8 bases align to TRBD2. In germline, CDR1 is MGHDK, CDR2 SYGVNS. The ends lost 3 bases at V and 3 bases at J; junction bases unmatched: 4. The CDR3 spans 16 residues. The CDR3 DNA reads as TGTGCCAGCAGTGAGGCGGGGGGCGGTGGGGCCAACGTCCTGACTTTC. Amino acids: CASSEAGGGGANVLTF.

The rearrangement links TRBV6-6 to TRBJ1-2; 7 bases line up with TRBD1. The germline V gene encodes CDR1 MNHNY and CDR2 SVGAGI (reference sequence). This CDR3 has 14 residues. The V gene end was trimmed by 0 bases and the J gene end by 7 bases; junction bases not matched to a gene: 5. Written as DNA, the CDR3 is TGTGCCAGCAGTTACTCCACAGGGGACCGTGGCTACACCTTC. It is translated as CASSYSTGDRGYTF.

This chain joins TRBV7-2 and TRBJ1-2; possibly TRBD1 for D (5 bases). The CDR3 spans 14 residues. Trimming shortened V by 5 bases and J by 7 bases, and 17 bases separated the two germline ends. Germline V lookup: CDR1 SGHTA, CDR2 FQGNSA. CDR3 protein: CASSKTVLPSGYTF. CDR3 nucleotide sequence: TGTGCCAGCAGCAAGACAGTCCTTCCCTCTGGCTACACCTTC.

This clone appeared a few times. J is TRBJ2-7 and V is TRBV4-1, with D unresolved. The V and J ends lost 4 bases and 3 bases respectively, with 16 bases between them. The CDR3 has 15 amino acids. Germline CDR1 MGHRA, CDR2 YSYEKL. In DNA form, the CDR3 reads TGCGCCAGCAGCCTCGCGATCGTCAACTTCTACGAGCAGTACTTC. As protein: CASSLAIVNFYEQYF.

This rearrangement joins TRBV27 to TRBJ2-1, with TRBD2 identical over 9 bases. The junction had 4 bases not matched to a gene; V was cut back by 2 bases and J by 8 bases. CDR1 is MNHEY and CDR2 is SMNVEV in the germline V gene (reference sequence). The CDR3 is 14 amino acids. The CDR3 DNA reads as TGTGCCAGCAGTTTAGGCGGGGGGGCCTATGAGCAGTTCTTC. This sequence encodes CASSLGGGAYEQFF.

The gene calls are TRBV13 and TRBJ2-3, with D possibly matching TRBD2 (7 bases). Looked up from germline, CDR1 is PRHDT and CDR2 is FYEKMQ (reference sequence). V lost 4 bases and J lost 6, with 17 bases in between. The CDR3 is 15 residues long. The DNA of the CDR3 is TGTGCCAGCAGCTATCGGGGGGCTTTGAAGGATACGCAGTATTTT. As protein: CASSYRGALKDTQYF.

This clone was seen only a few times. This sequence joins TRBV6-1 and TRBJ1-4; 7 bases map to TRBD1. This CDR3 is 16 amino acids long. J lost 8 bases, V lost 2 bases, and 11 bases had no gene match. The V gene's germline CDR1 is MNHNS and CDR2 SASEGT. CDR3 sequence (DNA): TGTGCCAGCAGTGAACAGACAGGGTTGCTTGGGGAAAAACTGTTTTTT. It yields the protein CASSEQTGLLGEKLFF.

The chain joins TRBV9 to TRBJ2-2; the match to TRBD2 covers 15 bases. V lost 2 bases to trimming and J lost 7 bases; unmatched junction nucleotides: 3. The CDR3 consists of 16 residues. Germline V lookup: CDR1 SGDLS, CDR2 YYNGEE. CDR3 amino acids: CASSVGLAGGYGELFF. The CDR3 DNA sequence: TGTGCCAGCAGCGTCGGACTAGCGGGGGGGTACGGGGAGCTGTTTTTT.

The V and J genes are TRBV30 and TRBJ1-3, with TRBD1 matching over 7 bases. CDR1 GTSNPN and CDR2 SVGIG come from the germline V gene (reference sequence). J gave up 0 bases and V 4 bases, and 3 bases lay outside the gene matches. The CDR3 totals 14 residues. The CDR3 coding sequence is TGTGCCTGGACCGACAGGGACTCTGGAAACACCATATATTTT. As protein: CAWTDRDSGNTIYF. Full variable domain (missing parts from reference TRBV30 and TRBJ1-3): SQTIHQWPATLVQPVGSPLSLECTVEGTSNPNLYWYRQAAGRGLQLLFYSVGIGQISSEVPQNLSASRPQDRQFILSSKKLLLSDSGFYLCAWTDRDSGNTIYFGEGSWLTVV.

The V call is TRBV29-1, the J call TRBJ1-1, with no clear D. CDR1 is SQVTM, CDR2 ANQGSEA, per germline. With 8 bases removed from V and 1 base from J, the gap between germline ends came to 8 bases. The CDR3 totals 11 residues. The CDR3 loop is CSCRGNTEAFF. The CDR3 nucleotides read TGCAGCTGCCGCGGGAACACTGAAGCTTTCTTT.